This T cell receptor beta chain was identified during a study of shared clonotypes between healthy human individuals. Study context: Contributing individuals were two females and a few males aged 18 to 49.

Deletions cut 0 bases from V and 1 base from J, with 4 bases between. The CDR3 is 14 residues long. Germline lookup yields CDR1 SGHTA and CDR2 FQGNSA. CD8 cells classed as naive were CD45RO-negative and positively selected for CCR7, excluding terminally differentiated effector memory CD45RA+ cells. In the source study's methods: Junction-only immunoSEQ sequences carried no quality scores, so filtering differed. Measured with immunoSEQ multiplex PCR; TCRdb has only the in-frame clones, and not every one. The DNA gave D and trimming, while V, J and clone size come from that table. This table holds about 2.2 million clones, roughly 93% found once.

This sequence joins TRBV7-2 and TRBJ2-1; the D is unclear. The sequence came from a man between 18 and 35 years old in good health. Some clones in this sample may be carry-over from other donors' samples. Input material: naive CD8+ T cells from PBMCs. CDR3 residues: CASSLARSYNEQFF. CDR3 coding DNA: TGTGCCAGCAGCTTAGCGAGGTCCTACAATGAGCAGTTCTTC.